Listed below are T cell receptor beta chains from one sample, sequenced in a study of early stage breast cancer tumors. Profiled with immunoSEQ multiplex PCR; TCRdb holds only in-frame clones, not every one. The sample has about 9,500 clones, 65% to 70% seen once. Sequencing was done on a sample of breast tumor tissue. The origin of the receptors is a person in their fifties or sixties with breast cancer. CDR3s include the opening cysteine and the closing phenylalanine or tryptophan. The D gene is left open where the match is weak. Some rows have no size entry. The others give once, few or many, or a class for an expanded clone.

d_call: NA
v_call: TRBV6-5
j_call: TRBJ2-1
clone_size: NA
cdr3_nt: TGTGCCAGCAGTTATTTTTCAGGTGACAATGAGCAGTTCTTC
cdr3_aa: CASSYFSGDNEQFF

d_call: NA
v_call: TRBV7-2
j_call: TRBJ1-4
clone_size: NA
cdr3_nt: TGTGCCAGCAGCTTAGACAGGATGACTAATGAAAAACTGTTTTTT
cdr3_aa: CASSLDRMTNEKLFF

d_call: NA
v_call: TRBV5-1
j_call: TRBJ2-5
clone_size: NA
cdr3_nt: TGCGCCAGCAGCTTGGACCGGTTCCAAGAGACCCAGTACTTC
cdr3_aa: CASSLDRFQETQYF

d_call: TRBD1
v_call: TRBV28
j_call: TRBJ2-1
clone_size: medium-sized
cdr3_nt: TGTGCCAGCACCGATAGGGGGCTTATTGAGCAGTTCTTC
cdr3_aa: CASTDRGLIEQFF

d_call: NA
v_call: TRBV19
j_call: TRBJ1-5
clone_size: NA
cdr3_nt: TGTGCCAGTAGTCCCCCGAGGAGGGGAAGCAATCAGCCCCAGCATTTT
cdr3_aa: CASSPPRRGSNQPQHF

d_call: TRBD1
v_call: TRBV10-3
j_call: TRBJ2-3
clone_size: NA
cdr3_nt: TGTGCCATGGGGACAGGGGCCAGCACAGATACGCAGTATTTT
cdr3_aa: CAMGTGASTDTQYF

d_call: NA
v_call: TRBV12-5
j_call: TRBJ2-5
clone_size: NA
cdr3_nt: TGTGCTAGTGGTTTGGTAGTGCATGGCCAAGAGACCCAGTACTTC
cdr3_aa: CASGLVVHGQETQYF

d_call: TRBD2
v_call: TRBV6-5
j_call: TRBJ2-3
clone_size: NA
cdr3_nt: TGTGCCAGCAGCTTAGCGGGGGCTACGCAGTATTTT
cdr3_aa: CASSLAGATQYF

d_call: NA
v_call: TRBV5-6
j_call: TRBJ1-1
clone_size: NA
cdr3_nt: TGTGCCAGCAGCTTGGGTTACGGCACTGAAGCTTTCTTT
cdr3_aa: CASSLGYGTEAFF

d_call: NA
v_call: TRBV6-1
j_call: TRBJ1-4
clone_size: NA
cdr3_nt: TGTGCCAGCAGTTCCCCGTCCTCGCGGGGTGAAAAACTGTTTTTT
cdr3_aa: CASSSPSSRGEKLFF

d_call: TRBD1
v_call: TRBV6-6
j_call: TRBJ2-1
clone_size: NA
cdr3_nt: TGTGCCACATCGAGACAGGGGGTTCGGAATGAGCAGTTCTTC
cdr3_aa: CATSRQGVRNEQFF

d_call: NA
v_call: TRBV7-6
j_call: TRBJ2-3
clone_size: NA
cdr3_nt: TGTGCCAGCAGCTTAGCAGACAGCACAGATACGCAGTATTTT
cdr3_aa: CASSLADSTDTQYF

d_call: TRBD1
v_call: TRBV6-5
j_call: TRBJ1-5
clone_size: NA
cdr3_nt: TGTGCCAGCAGTCAAGAGGGGGCAAGCAATCAGCCCCAGCATTTT
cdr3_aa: CASSQEGASNQPQHF

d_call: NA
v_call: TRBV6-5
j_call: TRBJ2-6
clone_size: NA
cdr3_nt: TGTGCCAGCAGGGGACTCAGCTCTGGGGCCAACGTCCTGACTTTC
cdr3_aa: CASRGLSSGANVLTF

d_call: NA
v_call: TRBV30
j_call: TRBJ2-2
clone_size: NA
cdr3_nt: TGTGCCTGGAGTGTAAGCCCCGGGGAGCTGTTTTTT
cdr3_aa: CAWSVSPGELFF

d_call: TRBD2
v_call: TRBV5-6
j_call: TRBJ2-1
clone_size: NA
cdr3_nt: TGTGCCAGCAGTGGGGGACTAGTGTTCAATGAGCAGTTCTTC
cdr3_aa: CASSGGLVFNEQFF

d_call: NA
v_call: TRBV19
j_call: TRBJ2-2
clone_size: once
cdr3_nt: TGTGCCAGTACCACAGCCGGGACCGGGGAGCTGTTTTTT
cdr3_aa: CASTTAGTGELFF

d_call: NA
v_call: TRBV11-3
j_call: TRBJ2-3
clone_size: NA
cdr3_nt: TGTGCCAGCAGCTTTCCATGCTGCACTAGCACAGATACGCAGTATTTT
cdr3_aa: CASSFPCCTSTDTQYF

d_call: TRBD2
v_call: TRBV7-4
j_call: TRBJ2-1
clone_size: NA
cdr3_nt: TGTGCCAGCAGCTTAGTTCCCGGGGGGGCCCACAATGAGCAGTTCTTC
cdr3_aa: CASSLVPGGAHNEQFF

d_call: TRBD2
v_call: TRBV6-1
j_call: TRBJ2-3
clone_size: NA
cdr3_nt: TGTGCCAGCAGTGACCCCGGGACTAGCGGGGGGGCGGGAAGCACAGATACGCAGTATTTT
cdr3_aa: CASSDPGTSGGAGSTDTQYF

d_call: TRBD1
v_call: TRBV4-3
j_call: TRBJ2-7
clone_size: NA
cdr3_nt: TGCGCCAGCAGCCAGGTGGGACAGGCCTCCTACGAGCAGTACTTC
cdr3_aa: CASSQVGQASYEQYF

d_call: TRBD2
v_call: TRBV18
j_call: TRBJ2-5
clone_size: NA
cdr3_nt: TGTGCCAGCTCACTAGCGGGGGATGAGACCCAGTACTTC
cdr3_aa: CASSLAGDETQYF

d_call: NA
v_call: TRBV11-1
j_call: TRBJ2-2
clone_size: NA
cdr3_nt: TGTGCCAGCAGCCATACTAGTAGGGTGGCCGGGGAGCTGTTTTTT
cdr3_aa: CASSHTSRVAGELFF

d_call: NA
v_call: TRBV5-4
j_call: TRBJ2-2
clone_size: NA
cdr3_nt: TGTGCCAGCAGCTTGGCGGCTGGGACCGGGGAGCTGTTTTTT
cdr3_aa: CASSLAAGTGELFF

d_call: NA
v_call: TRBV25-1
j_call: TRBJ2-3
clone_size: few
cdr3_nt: TGTGCCACCAACGGGCTCGGCACAGATACGCAGTATTTT
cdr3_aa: CATNGLGTDTQYF

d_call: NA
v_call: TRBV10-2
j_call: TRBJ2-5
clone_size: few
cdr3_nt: TGCGCCAGCAGTGAGCCGACAGGTCCGGAGACCCAGTACTTC
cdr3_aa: CASSEPTGPETQYF

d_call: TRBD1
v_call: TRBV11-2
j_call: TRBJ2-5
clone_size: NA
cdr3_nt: TGTGCCAGCAGCCTACAGGGGAAGAAAGAGACCCAGTACTTC
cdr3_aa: CASSLQGKKETQYF

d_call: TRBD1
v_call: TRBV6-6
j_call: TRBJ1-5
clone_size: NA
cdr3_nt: TGTGCCAGCAGTTCCGCAGACAGGGAAGTCCAGCCCCAGCATTTT
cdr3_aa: CASSSADREVQPQHF

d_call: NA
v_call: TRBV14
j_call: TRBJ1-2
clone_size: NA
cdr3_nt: TGTGCCAGCAGCCAAGGATATCTACGGGCCGACTCCTCCTATGGCTACACCTTC
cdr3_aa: CASSQGYLRADSSYGYTF

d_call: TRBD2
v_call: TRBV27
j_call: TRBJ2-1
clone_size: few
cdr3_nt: TGTGCCAGCCAGGGACTAGTGTACAATGAGCAGTTCTTC
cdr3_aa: CASQGLVYNEQFF

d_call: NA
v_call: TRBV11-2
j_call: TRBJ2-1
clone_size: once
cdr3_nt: TGTGCCAGCAGCGCAACCTACAATGAGCAGTTCTTC
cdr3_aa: CASSATYNEQFF

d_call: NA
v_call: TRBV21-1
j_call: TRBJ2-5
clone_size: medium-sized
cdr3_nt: TGTGCCAGCAGCAATAAGGCTACGTACCAAGAGACCCAGTACTTC
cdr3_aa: CASSNKATYQETQYF

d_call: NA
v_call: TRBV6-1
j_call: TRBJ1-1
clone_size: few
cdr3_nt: TGTGCCAGCAGTGAAGACACTGAAGCTTTCTTT
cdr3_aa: CASSEDTEAFF

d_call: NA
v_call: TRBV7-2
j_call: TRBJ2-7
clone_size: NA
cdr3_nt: TGTGCCAGCAGCTTAGTTTCCAGCTCCTACGAGCAGTACTTC
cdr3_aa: CASSLVSSSYEQYF

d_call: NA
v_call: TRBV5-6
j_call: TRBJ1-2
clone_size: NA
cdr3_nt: TGTGCCAGCAGCTCAGACAGGAACCCGCGCTATGGCTACACCTTC
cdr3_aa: CASSSDRNPRYGYTF

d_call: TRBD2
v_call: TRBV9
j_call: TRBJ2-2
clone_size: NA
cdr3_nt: TGTGCCAGCAGCGTTAGAGTAGCGGGGAGTAACACCGGGGAGCTGTTTTTT
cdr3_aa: CASSVRVAGSNTGELFF

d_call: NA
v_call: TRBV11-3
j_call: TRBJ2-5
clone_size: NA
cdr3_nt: TGTGCCAGCAGCGCACGGACAGCACAAGAGACCCAGTACTTC
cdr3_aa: CASSARTAQETQYF

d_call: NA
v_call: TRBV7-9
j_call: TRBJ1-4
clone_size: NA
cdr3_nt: TGTGCCAGCAGCTTAGTTGGTACCGACGAAAAACTGTTTTTT
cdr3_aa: CASSLVGTDEKLFF

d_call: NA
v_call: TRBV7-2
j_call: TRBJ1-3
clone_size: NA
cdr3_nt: TGTGCCAGCAGCCCTATGCCGAGCTCTGGAAACACCATATATTTT
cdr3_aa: CASSPMPSSGNTIYF

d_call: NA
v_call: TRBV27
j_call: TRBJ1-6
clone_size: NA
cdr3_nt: TGTGCCAGCAGTGACCACAGAAACAATTCACCCCTCCACTTT
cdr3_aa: CASSDHRNNSPLHF

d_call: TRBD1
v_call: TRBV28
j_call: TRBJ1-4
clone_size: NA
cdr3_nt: TGTGCCACCACGACAGGGTTGTACGGTGAAAAACTGTTTTTT
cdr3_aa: CATTTGLYGEKLFF

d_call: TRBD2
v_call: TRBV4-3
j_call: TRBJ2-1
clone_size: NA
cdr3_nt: TGCGCCAGCAGCCAAGGGGGGGAGGGAGAAGGCTACAATGAGCAGTTCTTC
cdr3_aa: CASSQGGEGEGYNEQFF

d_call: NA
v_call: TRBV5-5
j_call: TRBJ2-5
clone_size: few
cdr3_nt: TGTGCCAGCAGCCCCGTGACCACTACAGGGTTGGAGACCCAGTACTTC
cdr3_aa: CASSPVTTTGLETQYF

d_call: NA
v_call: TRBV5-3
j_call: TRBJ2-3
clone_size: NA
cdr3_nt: TGTGCCAGAAGCTTGGAAGGTGTGGGGGGTCCCCTCCCAGATACGCAGTATTTT
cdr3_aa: CARSLEGVGGPLPDTQYF

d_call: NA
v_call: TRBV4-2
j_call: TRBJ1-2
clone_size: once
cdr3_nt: TGTGCCAGCAGCCCATCAACCCCCCAGGGGCTTAGATTCTTTGGCTACACCTTC
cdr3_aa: CASSPSTPQGLRFFGYTF

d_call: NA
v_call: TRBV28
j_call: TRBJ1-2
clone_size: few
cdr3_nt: TGTGCCAGCAGCCAAACCCGGGGGGGCGGACTTCATGGCTACACCTTC
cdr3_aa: CASSQTRGGGLHGYTF

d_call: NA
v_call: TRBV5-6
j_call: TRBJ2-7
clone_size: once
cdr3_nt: TGTGCCAGCAGCGGGTTAAGCTCCTACGAGCAGTACTTC
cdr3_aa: CASSGLSSYEQYF

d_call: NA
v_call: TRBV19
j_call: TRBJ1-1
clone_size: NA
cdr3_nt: TGTGCCAGTAGTATAGAAGGGAAGAACACTGAAGCTTTCTTT
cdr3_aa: CASSIEGKNTEAFF

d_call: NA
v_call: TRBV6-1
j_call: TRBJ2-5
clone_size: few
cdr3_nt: TGTGCCAGCGGGGGGTTCGAAGAGACCCAGTACTTC
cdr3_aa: CASGGFEETQYF

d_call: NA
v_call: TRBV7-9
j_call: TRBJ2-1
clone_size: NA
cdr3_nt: TGTGCCAGCACCGCAAACGGACGGGGACCCAGCAGGCGGTTCTTC
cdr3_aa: CASTANGRGPSRRFF